The 30 T cell receptor beta chains reported below all come from one sample, sequenced in a study of Ad26.COV2.S vaccination and SARS-CoV-2 variants. The data were produced by immunoSEQ multiplex PCR, yet TCRdb's version contains in-frame clones alone and is incomplete. The top ten hold around 3.3% of the sample, which has 300,000 to 450,000 clones, 85% seen once. Regarding treatment: about 20 received Ad26.COV2.S at low or high dose, single or two shots; about 5 received placebo; per-sample allocation not given. Samples analyzed were those drawn on day 63 after the first vaccine or placebo injection. Sequencing used peripheral blood, obtained in a trial of Ad26.COV2.S vaccine versus placebo. The receptors here all came from a person aged 18-60 years who received the Ad26.COV2.S COVID-19 vaccine or a placebo.

The chain uses TRBV5-5 and TRBJ1-2; D call uncertain. V was trimmed by 3 bases and J by 0 bases, leaving 18 bases between them. The CDR3 extends over 17 amino acids. Germline values: CDR1 SGHKS, CDR2 YYEKEE (reference sequence). The CDR3 sequence is CASSWLPMSVANYGYTF. The CDR3 nucleotides are TGTGCCAGCAGCTGGCTTCCTATGTCAGTGGCTAACTATGGCTACACCTTC.

The V and J genes are TRBV28 and TRBJ2-7; no clear D. The V gene's germline CDR1 is MDHEN and CDR2 SYDVKM. V gave up 6 bases and J gave up 5 bases, with 11 bases separating them. CDR3 length equals 12 residues. The CDR3 bases are TGTGCCAGCAGAGGGCCTGTCGACGAGCAGTACTTC. Residues: CASRGPVDEQYF.

This clone came up a few times. The chain employs TRBV3-1 (or the pseudogene TRBV3-2) and TRBJ2-5; D is uncertain. Germline loops: CDR1 LGHDT, CDR2 YNNKEL (reference sequence). V lost 1 base and J 7 bases, leaving 19 bases between the germline ends. The CDR3 runs 16 residues. The CDR3 sequence is CASSQVRPGYTGTQYF. The CDR3 coding sequence is TGTGCCAGCAGCCAAGTTCGCCCAGGATATACTGGGACCCAGTACTTC.

This clone was counted a few times. The chain combines TRBV6-1 with TRBJ1-2; D might be TRBD1 (6 bases). V was pared by 2 bases and J by 4 bases, with 14 bases between. Germline V lookup: CDR1 MNHNS, CDR2 SASEGT. The CDR3 is made up of 15 amino acids. The CDR3 loop is CASSETIGQIYGYTF. The CDR3 DNA reads TGTGCCAGCAGTGAAACTATAGGACAGATCTATGGCTACACCTTC.

V and J are TRBV7-9 and TRBJ1-2; D possibly corresponds to TRBD1 (5 bases). This CDR3 spans 14 amino acids. V was trimmed by 0 bases and J by 7 bases, leaving 12 bases between them. Per germline, CDR1 SEHNR and CDR2 FQNEAQ (reference sequence). CDR3 in DNA: TGTGCCAGCAGCTTAGCGGGCAGGGAGGGTGGCTACACCTTC. This codes for CASSLAGREGGYTF. The full variable domain, rest sourced from reference TRBV7-9 and TRBJ1-2, is DTGVSQNPRHKITKRGQNVTFRCDPISEHNRLYWYRQTLGQGPEFLTYFQNEAQLEKSRLLSDRFSAERPKGSFSTLEIQRTEQGDSAMYLCASSLAGREGGYTFGSGTRLTVV.

The genes are TRBV20-1 and TRBJ2-3, with D maybe TRBD2 (7 bases). Trimming took 3 bases from V and 4 from J, leaving 14 bases between them. Germline V gene sequence: CDR1 DFQATT, CDR2 SNEGSKA (reference sequence). The CDR3 has 14 residues. This chain's CDR3 is CSASWGGAADTQYF. CDR3 in DNA: TGCAGTGCTAGTTGGGGGGGGGCCGCAGATACGCAGTATTTT.

V and J are TRBV7-8 and TRBJ1-3, with D perhaps TRBD1 (5 bases). The V and J ends lost 5 bases and 7 bases respectively, with 9 bases between them. Germline CDR1 and CDR2: SGHVS and FQNEAQ. CDR3 length equals 12 residues. The CDR3 region has the DNA TGTGCCAGCAGCCGGGGCACGAACACCATATATTTT. Amino acid sequence: CASSRGTNTIYF.

V is TRBV5-5 and J is TRBJ2-1; 8 bases fit TRBD1. V was clipped by 3 bases and J by 1 base; unmatched bases: 3. Germline V gene lookup returns CDR1 SGHKS and CDR2 YYEKEE (reference sequence). The CDR3 runs to 15 residues. CDR3 loop: CASSSDRGSYNEQFF. CDR3 nucleotide sequence: TGTGCCAGCAGCTCCGACAGGGGATCCTACAATGAGCAGTTCTTC.

The chain recombines TRBV7-2 with TRBJ1-1; D is undetermined. V lost 5 bases and J 4 bases, leaving 5 bases between the germline ends. There are 11 residues in the CDR3. Per the germline V gene, CDR1 is SGHTA and CDR2 is FQGNSA. This chain's CDR3 is CASSRGTEAFF. In DNA, the CDR3 is TGTGCCAGCAGCCGCGGCACTGAAGCTTTCTTT. The variable domain in full, completed from reference TRBV7-2 and TRBJ1-1, reads GAGVSQSPSNKVTEKGKDVELRCDPISGHTALYWYRQSLGQGLEFLIYFQGNSAPDKSGLPSDRFSAERTGGSVSTLTIQRTQQEDSAVYLCASSRGTEAFFGQGTRLTVV.

This clone appeared once. The chain uses TRBV27 and TRBJ2-2, with D possibly being TRBD1 (5 bases). Per germline, CDR1 MNHEY and CDR2 SMNVEV (reference sequence). The V gene lost 8 bases and the J gene lost 5 bases, with 9 bases spanning the gap. The CDR3 sequence is 12 residues long. The CDR3 DNA sequence: TGTGCCAGCGGCAGGGTAACCGGGGAGCTGTTTTTT. Encoded protein: CASGRVTGELFF.

This clone turned up a few times. The gene calls are TRBV10-3 and TRBJ2-2, with 10 nucleotides matching TRBD2. CDR3 length: 18 residues. Germline CDR1 is ENHRY and CDR2 is SYGVKD. The V and J ends lost 4 bases and 0 bases, in that order; junction bases with no gene match: 8. The CDR3 DNA reads as TGTGCCATCAGTGGACGGGAGCGGGGGGGCGCGAACACCGGGGAGCTGTTTTTT. Translating it yields CAISGRERGGANTGELFF.

A note on this clone: Other DNA sequences from this sample encode an identical CDR3 as well. The chain recombines TRBV18 with TRBJ1-6, with 8 bases aligning to TRBD1. This CDR3 has 14 residues. Germline lookup yields CDR1 KGHSH and CDR2 LQKENI. Unmatched junction bases numbered 1, after V lost 1 base and J lost 8 bases. The CDR3 nucleotides are TGTGCCAGCTCACCACTGGACAGGGATTCACCCCTCCACTTT. Its protein is CASSPLDRDSPLHF.

This chain links TRBV11-2 with TRBJ2-7; TRBD1 agrees at 7 bases. V gave up 2 bases and J gave up 10 bases; unmatched junction bases: 5. The CDR3 loop spans 12 amino acids. From germline, CDR1 is SGHAT and CDR2 FQNNGV. DNA of the CDR3: TGTGCCAGCAGCTTAAAGAGGGGGCAACAGTACTTC. It translates to CASSLKRGQQYF.

This clone was seen more than once but under ten times. The CDR3 region has the DNA TGTGCCAGCAGCCGAGAGACTAGAGGCTACACCTTC. It translates to CASSRETRGYTF. The V call is TRBV12-3 or TRBV12-4, the J call TRBJ1-2; no reliable D call. The CDR3 has 12 amino acids. Trimming removed 6 bases at V and 8 bases at J, with 13 bases between.

The chain combines TRBV29-1 with TRBJ1-2, with D perhaps matching TRBD1 (6 bases). Germline V gives CDR1 SQVTM, CDR2 ANQGSEA. Trimming took 7 bases from V and 1 from J, leaving 10 bases between them. The CDR3 has 12 residues. The CDR3 DNA sequence: TGCAGCGCCAACAGGGATAACTATGGCTACACCTTC. This gives the protein CSANRDNYGYTF.

This sequence joins TRBV19 and TRBJ2-5; D gene ambiguous. Trimming removed 4 bases at V and 3 bases at J, with 12 bases between. The V gene's germline CDR1 is LNHDA and CDR2 SQIVND (reference sequence). The CDR3 contains 14 residues. The CDR3, as DNA: TGTGCCAGTAGTAAGGTAGGATTGGAAGAGACCCAGTACTTC. Protein product: CASSKVGLEETQYF.

The J gene is TRBJ2-7, the V gene TRBV18; 8 bases agree with TRBD2. V was clipped by 8 bases and J by 6 bases; unmatched bases: 21. The CDR3 contains 17 residues. Germline V lookup: CDR1 KGHSH, CDR2 LQKENI. DNA for the CDR3: TGTGCCAGCCTTCCCACTGTCATCCCGGGACTAGTTCGCGAGCAGTACTTC. It encodes CASLPTVIPGLVREQYF.

The V and J genes are TRBV6-5 and TRBJ1-2; D is unresolved. V gave up 7 bases and J gave up 1 base, with 16 bases separating them. The CDR3 is made up of 15 amino acids. Germline lookup yields CDR1 MNHEY and CDR2 SVGAGI. CDR3 amino acids: CASTLRATNNYGYTF. The CDR3 DNA follows: TGTGCCAGCACCCTTCGCGCCACCAATAACTATGGCTACACCTTC.

This clone occurred once. The rearrangement joins TRBV21-1 to TRBJ2-6; the table's D call, TRBD1, was not checked against the DNA. TRBV21-1 represents a pseudogene. This CDR3 comprises 18 residues. This CDR3 is CASSKGFTGGAGANVLTF. The CDR3 DNA follows: TGTGCCAGCAGCAAAGGATTCACAGGGGGCGCTGGGGCCAACGTCCTGACTTTC.

The rearrangement uses TRBV19 and TRBJ1-4, with D perhaps matching TRBD1 (5 bases). With 3 bases removed from V and 8 bases from J, the gap between germline ends came to 13 bases. Germline V gene lookup returns CDR1 LNHDA and CDR2 SQIVND (reference sequence). The CDR3 sequence is 14 residues long. CDR3 loop: CASSIPGVGEKLFF. CDR3 sequence (DNA): TGTGCCAGTAGTATCCCGGGGGTAGGGGAAAAACTGTTTTTT.

The chain links TRBV6-5 to TRBJ1-4; TRBD1 is a possible D gene (5 bases). The germline gives CDR1 MNHEY, CDR2 SVGAGI. The CDR3 is 13 residues long. Trimming took 5 bases from V and 4 from J, leaving 8 bases between them. The CDR3 DNA reads as TGTGCCAGCAGTCCAGGGTTTAATGAAAAACTGTTTTTT. This sequence encodes CASSPGFNEKLFF.

This clone was observed a handful of times. CDR3 sequence (DNA): TGTGCCAGCAGCTTACCTCGCGGGGGCACCGGGGAGCTGTTTTTT. The encoded protein is CASSLPRGGTGELFF. The chain couples TRBV7-9 to TRBJ2-2, with 7 positions matching TRBD2. This CDR3 is built from 15 residues. Germline lookup yields CDR1 SEHNR and CDR2 FQNEAQ (reference sequence). J lost 4 bases, V lost 2 bases, and 4 bases had no gene match.

With regard to this clone: Its ends do not fully match the called genes, so a read error is possible. This chain uses TRBV7-7 with TRBJ2-3; D might be TRBD1 (6 bases). Germline lookup yields CDR1 SSHAT and CDR2 FNYEAQ (reference sequence). The CDR3 has 15 residues. The CDR3 here is CASSLDGGLGDTQYF. The CDR3 DNA reads as TGTGCTAGCAGCTTAGATGGGGGCCTCGGCGATACGCAGTATTTT.

The chain couples TRBV29-1 to TRBJ1-5; possible D gene TRBD1, 5 bases. The V and J ends lost 4 bases and 4 bases respectively, with 11 bases between them. The CDR3 has 13 residues. CDR1 is SQVTM and CDR2 is ANQGSEA in the germline V gene. The CDR3 DNA follows: TGCAGCGTTGGAGGGGCCCAGAATCAGCCCCAGCATTTT. This gives the protein CSVGGAQNQPQHF.

The chain has TRBV7-8 and TRBJ2-7, with 7 positions matching TRBD1. Germline-derived CDR1 and CDR2 are SGHVS and FQNEAQ. The CDR3 is made up of 15 amino acids. V gave up 4 bases and J gave up 2 bases; unmatched junction bases: 8. CDR3 region: CASSSPRDSPYEQYF. The CDR3 DNA reads TGTGCCAGCAGCTCTCCTCGGGACAGTCCCTACGAGCAGTACTTC.

The V call is TRBV6-6, the J call TRBJ1-1, with D possibly TRBD1 on 5 matching bases. The CDR3 extends over 15 amino acids. CDR1 and CDR2 from the germline V gene are MNHNY and SVGAGI (reference sequence). Trimming took 6 bases from V and 4 from J, leaving 18 bases between them. In DNA form, the CDR3 reads TGTGCCAGCAGCAAAGTCGGAAGGAGGGGCACTGAAGCTTTCTTT. It is translated as CASSKVGRRGTEAFF.

The chain joins TRBV28 to TRBJ1-1, with unresolved D. The CDR3 totals 12 residues. CDR1 and CDR2 from the germline V gene are MDHEN and SYDVKM. Trimming stripped 0 bases from V and 4 bases from J, with 3 bases between. This chain's CDR3 is CASSLWSTEAFF. The DNA for the CDR3 is TGTGCCAGCAGTTTATGGTCCACTGAAGCTTTCTTT.

On this clone itself: This same CDR3 is encoded by further DNA sequences in the sample. The genes are TRBV5-1 and TRBJ2-2; 7 bases fit TRBD1. Per germline, CDR1 SGHRS and CDR2 YFSETQ. The ends lost 7 bases at V and 2 bases at J; junction bases unmatched: 5. The CDR3 runs 14 residues. As DNA, the CDR3 is TGCGCCAGCCGTAGGGACAGCAACACCGGGGAGCTGTTTTTT. It encodes CASRRDSNTGELFF.

Comment on this clone: A clone one base away is much larger, so this may be a read error. This sequence joins TRBV5-4 and TRBJ2-7; D ambiguous. CDR1 and CDR2 from the germline V gene are SGHNT and YYREEE (reference sequence). Trimming pared 4 bases from V and 1 base from J, leaving 3 bases between. CDR3 length equals 11 residues. The CDR3 region is CASSRSYEQYF. The DNA for the CDR3 is TGTGCCAGCAGCCGGTCCTACGAGCAGTACTTC.

This chain uses TRBV30 with TRBJ1-4; the match to TRBD1 covers 9 bases. Losses at the gene ends were 2 bases for V and 8 bases for J; bases not matched to a gene: 9. CDR1 is GTSNPN and CDR2 is SVGIG in the germline V gene (reference sequence). The CDR3 covers 15 residues. The CDR3 nucleotides read TGTGCCTGGAGTTTCAGGACAGGGGTGGGAGAAAAACTGTTTTTT. It specifies CAWSFRTGVGEKLFF. The full variable domain, its missing parts supplied by reference TRBV30 and TRBJ1-4, is SQTIHQWPATLVQPVGSPLSLECTVEGTSNPNLYWYRQAAGRGLQLLFYSVGIGQISSEVPQNLSASRPQDRQFILSSKKLLLSDSGFYLCAWSFRTGVGEKLFFGSGTQLSVL.